This is a list of T cell receptor beta chains from one sample in a study of T cell responses to AZD1222 COVID-19 vaccine. The data were produced by immunoSEQ multiplex PCR, yet TCRdb's version contains in-frame clones alone and is incomplete. The sample contains 150,000 to 160,000 clones, about 90% of which appear only once. The starting material was peripheral blood, obtained 28 days after the second AZD1222 dose. These receptor sequences come from an adult who received the AZD1222 COVID-19 vaccine. CDR3s include the opening cysteine and the closing phenylalanine or tryptophan.

>TRBV9|TRBJ2-1
CASSLRDTEPYFYNEQFF
>TRBV2|TRBJ2-1
CASTGGNEQFF
>TRBV19|TRBJ2-2
CASSIAQARAGELFF
>TRBV11-1|TRBJ2-1
CASSSRTSGYNEQFF
>TRBV6-8|TRBJ1-3
CASSYGNTIYF
>TRBV5-1|TRBJ2-2
CASSLGVAPGPGELFF
>TRBV10-3|TRBJ2-7
CAISRLPDEQYF
>TRBV29-1|TRBJ1-5
CSAGTPNQPQHF
>TRBV2|TRBJ2-5
CASSDSSSGSVETQYF
>TRBV6-2/TRBV6-3|TRBJ2-7
CASSYSRGTYEQYF
>TRBV7-6|TRBJ2-2
CASSPTGFHTGELFF
>TRBV18|TRBJ2-3
CASSMPGSRTDTQYF
>TRBV2|TRBJ1-5
CASSRDRAPSQPQHF
>TRBV5-6|TRBJ2-1
CASSLGGAGGSYNEQFF
>TRBV25-1|TRBJ1-2
CASSESEGRDYGYTF
>TRBV7-3|TRBJ2-1
CASSRTGGNEQFF
>TRBV19|TRBJ2-3
CASSIDLGASGPSTDTQYF
>TRBV6-5|TRBJ2-3
CASSPTLSTEDTQYF
>TRBV7-9|TRBJ2-7
CASSASGGGYEQYF
>TRBV14|TRBJ1-1
CASSPRVGRVNTEAFF
>TRBV6-2/TRBV6-3|TRBJ2-3
CASSLGQRTQYF
>TRBV28|TRBJ2-7
CASASPGGTIEQYF
>TRBV2|TRBJ1-3
CASSSLPGHSGNTIYF
>TRBV27|TRBJ2-5
CASSLFQRETQYF